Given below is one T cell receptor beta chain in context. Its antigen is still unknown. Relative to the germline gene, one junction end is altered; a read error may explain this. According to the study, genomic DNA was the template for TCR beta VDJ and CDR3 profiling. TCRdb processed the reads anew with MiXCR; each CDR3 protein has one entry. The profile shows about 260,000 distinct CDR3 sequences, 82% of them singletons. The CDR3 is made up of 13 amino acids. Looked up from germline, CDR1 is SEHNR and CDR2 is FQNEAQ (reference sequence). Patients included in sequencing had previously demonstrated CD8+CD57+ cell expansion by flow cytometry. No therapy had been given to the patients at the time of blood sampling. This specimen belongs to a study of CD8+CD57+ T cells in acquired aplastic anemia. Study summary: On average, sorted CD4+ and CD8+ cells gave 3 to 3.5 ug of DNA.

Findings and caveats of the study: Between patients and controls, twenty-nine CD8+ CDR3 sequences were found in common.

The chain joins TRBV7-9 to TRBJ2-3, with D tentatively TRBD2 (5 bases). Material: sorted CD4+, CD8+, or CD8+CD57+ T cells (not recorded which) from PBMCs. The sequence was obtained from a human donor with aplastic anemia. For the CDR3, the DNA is TGTGCCAGCAGCTTCGTAGCCGGGGAGCTGTTTTTTTTT. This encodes CASSFVAGELFFF.